This T cell receptor (beta chain) came from a study of blood T cell repertoires in COVID-19. Study in general: Acute-phase and convalescent COVID-19 samples originated in the United States, Italy and Spain.

CDR1 is MNHEY, CDR2 SVGAGI, per germline. V lost 6 bases and J 3 bases, leaving 14 bases between the germline ends. This CDR3 has 14 residues. Assay used: immunoSEQ multiplex PCR; TCRdb lists only in-frame clones, some missing. The sample lists 300,000 to 450,000 clones; more than 70% were seen once. This chain uses TRBV6-5 with TRBJ1-2; D call uncertain. This sequence was found in a woman aged 55-69 years with COVID-19, enrolled during active disease. Sequencing input: peripheral blood. This CDR3 reads CASRSPGRDYGYTF. The CDR3 region has the DNA TGTGCCAGCAGATCGCCAGGCCGCGACTATGGCTACACCTTC.